This T cell receptor (beta chain) was profiled in a study of T cells in Graves' hyperthyroidism and ophthalmopathy. The CDR3 loop spans 13 amino acids. The V end was cut by 7 bases, the J end by 5 bases, with 11 bases between. Germline V gives CDR1 SNHLY, CDR2 FYNNEI. Study-level points and caveats: Among clonotypes expanded in thyroid above 0.001, most were also found in blood.

For this clonotype: What it recognizes is unknown.

Amplified regions were TCR beta CDR3 sequences from RNA transcripts. First-round RT-PCR of the TCR CDR3 relied on the HTBI primer set. TCRdb fed the multiplex PCR reads into MiXCR, producing one record per CDR3 protein. The sample has 500,000 to 800,000 distinct CDR3 sequences, just under 45% seen once. The chain couples TRBV2 to TRBJ1-4; D call uncertain. This TCR came from an adult man with Graves' disease, either hyperthyroidism or ophthalmopathy (not recorded which). The material sequenced was peripheral blood or thyroid tissue (not recorded which). The CDR3 DNA follows: TGTGCCAGCACTGCTATGGACAATGAAAAACTGTTTTTT. Its translation: CASTAMDNEKLFF.